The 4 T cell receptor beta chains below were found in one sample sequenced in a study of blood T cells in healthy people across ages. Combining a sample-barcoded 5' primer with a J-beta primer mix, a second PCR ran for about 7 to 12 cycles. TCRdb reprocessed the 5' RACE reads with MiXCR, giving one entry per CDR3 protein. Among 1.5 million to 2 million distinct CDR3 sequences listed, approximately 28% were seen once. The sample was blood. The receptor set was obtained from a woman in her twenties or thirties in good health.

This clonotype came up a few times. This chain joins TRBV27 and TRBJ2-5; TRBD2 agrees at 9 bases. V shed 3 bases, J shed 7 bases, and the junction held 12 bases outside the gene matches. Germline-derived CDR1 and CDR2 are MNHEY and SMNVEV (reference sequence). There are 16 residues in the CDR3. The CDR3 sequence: CASSLEGAGGWGTQYF. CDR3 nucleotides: TGTGCCAGCAGTTTGGAAGGAGCGGGGGGCTGGGGGACCCAGTACTTC.

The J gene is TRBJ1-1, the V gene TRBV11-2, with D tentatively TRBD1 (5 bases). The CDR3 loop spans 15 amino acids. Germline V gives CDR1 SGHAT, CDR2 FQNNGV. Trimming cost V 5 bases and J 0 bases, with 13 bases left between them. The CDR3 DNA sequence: TGTGCCAGCAGCCCGCGACAGTTCCTGAACACTGAAGCTTTCTTT. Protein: CASSPRQFLNTEAFF.

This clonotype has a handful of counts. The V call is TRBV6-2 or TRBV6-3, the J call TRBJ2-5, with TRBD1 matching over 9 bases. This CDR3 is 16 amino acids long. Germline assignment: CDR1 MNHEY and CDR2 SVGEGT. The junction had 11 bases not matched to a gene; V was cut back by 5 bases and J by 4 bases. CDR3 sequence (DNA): TGTGCCAGCAGTCTTATCGGGACAGGGAAGTCAGAGACCCAGTACTTC. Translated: CASSLIGTGKSETQYF.

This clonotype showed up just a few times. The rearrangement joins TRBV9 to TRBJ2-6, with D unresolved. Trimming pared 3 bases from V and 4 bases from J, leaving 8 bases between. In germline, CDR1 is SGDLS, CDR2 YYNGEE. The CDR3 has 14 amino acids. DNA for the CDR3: TGTGCCAGCAGCGCCCTTCCCGGGGCCAACGTCCTGACTTTC. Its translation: CASSALPGANVLTF.